This TCR beta chain came from a study of shared clonotypes between healthy human individuals. Study overall: Donors, aged 18 to 49, were two women and a few men.

This CDR3 is built from 14 residues. Trimming took 0 bases from V and 2 from J, leaving 7 bases between them. The germline gives CDR1 MGHRA, CDR2 YSYEKL. CD4+ cells yielded CD45RA+ naive and CD45RA-negative memory subsets. Sequenced by immunoSEQ multiplex PCR; TCRdb stores in-frame clones only, minus some. The sample consists of some 2,400,000 clones, around 95% of them appearing once. In the case of this clone: In the same sample, other DNA sequences code for this CDR3.

The sample comprised naive CD4+ T cells sorted from blood. Subset denoted: CD45RA+ positively selected. The gene calls are TRBV4-1 and TRBJ1-2; TRBD1 might be the D (5 bases). The TCR originated in a man younger than 30 in good health. In DNA form, the CDR3 reads TGCGCCAGCAGCCAAGACAGACAGAACTATGGCTACACCTTC. It encodes CASSQDRQNYGYTF.